Presented here are 8 T cell receptor beta chains from one specimen sequenced in a study of PD-L1 blockade in urothelial cancer. The data were produced by immunoSEQ multiplex PCR, yet TCRdb's version contains in-frame clones alone and is incomplete. The sample has more than 30,000 clones, more than 75% seen once. The sequencing here drew on PBMCs, taken around atezolizumab (anti-PD-L1) treatment. These receptors all come from a man aged 50-60 years with urothelial cancer.

The chain carries TRBV19 and TRBJ1-5; D perhaps matches TRBD1 (6 bases). V was clipped by 1 base and J by 4 bases, with 11 bases between them. Germline CDR1 and CDR2: LNHDA and SQIVND (reference sequence). The CDR3 contains 15 residues. The chain's CDR3 is CASSIGGRGNQPQHF. The CDR3 DNA sequence: TGTGCCAGTAGTATAGGGGGCAGGGGAAATCAGCCCCAGCATTTT.

The sample holds one count of this clone. The V call is TRBV4-3, the J call TRBJ1-4; TRBD1 matches at 8 bases. V was clipped by 0 bases and J by 8 bases; unmatched bases: 8. CDR1 and CDR2 (germline): LGHNA, YSLEER. The CDR3 sequence is 16 residues long. CDR3 sequence: CASSQEGTGLSEKLFF. CDR3 coding DNA: TGCGCCAGCAGCCAAGAGGGGACAGGTCTATCGGAAAAACTGTTTTTT.

The V gene is TRBV5-4, the J gene TRBJ2-7; 10 positions agree with TRBD1. The CDR3 loop spans 11 amino acids. Germline lookup yields CDR1 SGHNT and CDR2 YYREEE (reference sequence). With V trimmed by 3 bases and J by 11 bases, 2 bases remained unmatched. CDR3 residues: CASSSGQGEYF. The CDR3 DNA follows: TGTGCCAGCAGCTCTGGACAGGGGGAGTACTTC.

This chain uses TRBV5-8 with TRBJ2-2, with a weak D call TRBD2 (6 bases). Trimming removed 5 bases from V and 5 bases from J, with 16 bases in between. The germline V gene has CDR1 SGHTS and CDR2 YDEGEE. The CDR3 runs 15 residues. CDR3 residues: CASSPGTFGTGELFF. The CDR3 coding sequence is TGTGCCAGCAGTCCCGGGACTTTCGGGACCGGGGAGCTGTTTTTT.

CDR3 sequence (DNA): TGCGCCAGCAGAAAGGAAGCCGGGACAGCCCCCTACGAGCAGTACTTC. This encodes CASRKEAGTAPYEQYF. The chain is built from TRBV5-1 and TRBJ2-7; 7 positions match TRBD1. The junction had 13 bases not matched to a gene; V was cut back by 5 bases and J by 2 bases. This CDR3 contains 16 residues. Germline V gives CDR1 SGHRS, CDR2 YFSETQ. Based on the CDR3 plus reference TRBV5-1 and TRBJ2-7, the full variable domain is KAGVTQTPRYLIKTRGQQVTLSCSPISGHRSVSWYQQTPGQGLQFLFEYFSETQRNKGNFPGRFSGRQFSNSRSEMNVSTLELGDSALYLCASRKEAGTAPYEQYFGPGTRLTVT.

This clone occurred once. J is TRBJ2-1 and V is TRBV2, with TRBD1 matching 7 bases. From germline, CDR1 is SNHLY and CDR2 FYNNEI. J gave up 12 bases and V 1 base, and 9 bases lay outside the gene matches. This CDR3 contains 14 residues. CDR3 loop: CASSEGRYRGGQFF. CDR3 DNA sequence: TGTGCCAGCAGTGAAGGACGTTACAGGGGCGGGCAGTTCTTC.

The J gene is TRBJ1-5, the V gene TRBV19; a possible D gene is TRBD1 (5 bases). This CDR3 has 16 amino acids. CDR1 and CDR2 (germline): LNHDA, SQIVND (reference sequence). V gave up 7 bases and J gave up 2 bases, with 18 bases separating them. This CDR3 is CASTPDWTTGNQPQHF. The CDR3 DNA reads as TGTGCCAGTACCCCAGACTGGACAACCGGCAATCAGCCCCAGCATTTT.

This clone was seen only a few times. The gene calls are TRBV6-5 and TRBJ1-6, with TRBD1 matching 7 bases. There are 14 residues in the CDR3. Germline assignment: CDR1 MNHEY and CDR2 SVGAGI. Unmatched junction bases numbered 7, after V lost 8 bases and J lost 6 bases. CDR3 nucleotides: TGTGCCAGCCGTGACAGGGCGGGTAATTCACCCCTCCACTTT. This translates into CASRDRAGNSPLHF.